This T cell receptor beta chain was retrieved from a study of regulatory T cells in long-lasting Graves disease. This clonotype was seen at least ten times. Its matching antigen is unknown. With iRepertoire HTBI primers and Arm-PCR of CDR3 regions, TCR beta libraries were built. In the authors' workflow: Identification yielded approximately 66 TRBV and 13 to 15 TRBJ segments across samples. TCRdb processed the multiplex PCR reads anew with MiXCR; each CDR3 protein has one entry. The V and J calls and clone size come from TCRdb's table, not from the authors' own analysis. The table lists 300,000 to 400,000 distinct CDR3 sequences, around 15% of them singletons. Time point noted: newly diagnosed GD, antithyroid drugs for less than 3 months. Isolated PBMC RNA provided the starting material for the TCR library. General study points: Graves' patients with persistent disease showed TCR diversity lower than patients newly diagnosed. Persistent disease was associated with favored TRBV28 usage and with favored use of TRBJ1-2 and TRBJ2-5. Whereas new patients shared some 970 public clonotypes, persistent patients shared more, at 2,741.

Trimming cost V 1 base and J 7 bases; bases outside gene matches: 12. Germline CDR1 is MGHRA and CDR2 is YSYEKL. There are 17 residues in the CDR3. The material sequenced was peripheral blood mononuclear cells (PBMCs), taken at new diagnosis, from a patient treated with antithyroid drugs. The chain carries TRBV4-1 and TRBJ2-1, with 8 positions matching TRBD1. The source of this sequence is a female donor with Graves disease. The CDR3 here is CASSQVQDREFRNEQFF. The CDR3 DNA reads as TGCGCCAGCAGCCAAGTTCAGGACAGGGAATTTAGGAATGAGCAGTTCTTC.